These 9 T cell receptor beta chains share one sample of origin, sequenced in a study of regulatory T cells in long-lasting Graves disease. The time point here: persistent/refractory GD, antithyroid drugs over 5 years with positive TRAb. RNA extracted from PBMCs served as the sequencing template. Arm-PCR of CDR3 regions and iRepertoire HTBI primers were the basis on which TCR beta libraries were built. TCRdb reanalysed the multiplex PCR reads using MiXCR and keeps one entry per CDR3 protein. There are 300,000 to 400,000 distinct CDR3 sequences in the sample; 15% to 20% occur only once, and over 25% lies in the top ten. The sample in question was peripheral blood mononuclear cells (PBMCs), obtained when the disease was refractory, from a patient treated with antithyroid drugs. These receptors came from a female donor with Graves disease.

A word on this clonotype: A read error may explain this, as a much larger clone is one base away. The DNA for the CDR3 is TGTGCCAGCAGGACCGGGGCAGTCAATCAGCCCCAGCATTTT. It encodes CASRTGAVNQPQHF. V and J are TRBV6-1 and TRBJ1-5; D perhaps matches TRBD1 (5 bases). Germline V gene sequence: CDR1 MNHNS, CDR2 SASEGT. V was clipped by 6 bases and J by 3 bases, with 12 bases between them. The CDR3 runs to 14 residues.

A remark on this clonotype: Germline and junction disagree at one end, which may indicate a read error. The V call is TRBV4-3, the J call TRBJ2-7; 9 bases map to TRBD2. The CDR3 totals 16 residues. Germline loops: CDR1 LGHNA, CDR2 YSLEER. DNA for the CDR3: TGCGCCAGCAGAAGGGAGCATAGCGGGGGACTCTACAAGCAGTACTTC. It yields the protein CASRREHSGGLYKQYF.

This clonotype came up many times. The gene calls are TRBV7-3 and TRBJ2-7; 10 bases fit TRBD1. With 4 bases clipped from V and 2 bases from J, the junction kept 8 bases outside the gene matches. CDR3 length: 16 residues. The germline V gene has CDR1 SGHTA and CDR2 FQGTGA. CDR3 DNA sequence: TGTGCCAGCAGCTACCCAGGACAGGGGGGAACCTACGAGCAGTACTTC. Protein: CASSYPGQGGTYEQYF.

This clonotype was detected only a few times. The genes are TRBV10-1 and TRBJ2-2; no clear D. Trimming left V 8 bases short and J 4 bases short, with 14 bases between. The germline CDR1 and CDR2 sequences are WNHNN and SYGVQD (reference sequence). CDR3 size: 14 residues. In DNA form, the CDR3 reads TGCGCCAGCTGTACTGGCGGCCTCACCGGGGAGCTGTTTTTT. This gives the protein CASCTGGLTGELFF.

This chain joins TRBV6-1 and TRBJ2-7; D possibly corresponds to TRBD2 (6 bases). V shed 8 bases and J shed 2 bases, with 19 bases lying between them. This CDR3 region has 15 residues. Germline V gives CDR1 MNHNS, CDR2 SASEGT. CDR3 sequence reads: CASGTEGLEPYEQYF. In DNA form, the CDR3 reads TGTGCCAGCGGTACGGAGGGCCTCGAACCCTACGAGCAGTACTTC.

V and J are TRBV30 and TRBJ2-7, with TRBD1 as a possible D gene (6 bases). Trimming cost V 6 bases and J 1 base, with 10 bases left between them. The CDR3 is 12 residues long. The germline V gene encodes CDR1 GTSNPN and CDR2 SVGIG (reference sequence). CDR3 nucleotide sequence: TGTGCCTGTTCGGACAGTTCCTACGAGCAGTACTTC. Translating gives CACSDSSYEQYF.

The CDR3 sequence is CATSDPQGNTGELFF. CDR3 in DNA: TGTGCCACCAGTGATCCACAGGGAAACACCGGGGAGCTGTTTTTT. The chain joins TRBV24-1 to TRBJ2-2; the D gene is possibly TRBD1 (6 bases). V was clipped by 3 bases and J by 2 bases, with 9 bases between them. This CDR3 comprises 15 residues. Germline V CDR1 and CDR2: KGHDR, SFDVKD.

The V and J genes are TRBV12-3 or TRBV12-4 and TRBJ2-7; D possibly corresponds to TRBD1 (6 bases). The CDR3 consists of 13 residues. With 4 bases removed from V and 4 bases from J, the gap between germline ends came to 11 bases. The CDR3 loop is CASSWGHLYEQYF. Written as DNA, the CDR3 is TGTGCCAGCAGTTGGGGACACCTATACGAGCAGTACTTC.

The chain is built from TRBV19 and TRBJ2-7, with 10 bases matching TRBD1. The CDR3 runs to 14 residues. The junction had 7 bases not matched to a gene; V was cut back by 9 bases and J by 2 bases. Germline CDR1 reads LNHDA; CDR2 reads SQIVND (reference sequence). The CDR3 is CASGPGTGAYEQYF. As DNA, the CDR3 is TGTGCCAGCGGACCAGGGACAGGGGCCTACGAGCAGTACTTC.